This T cell receptor beta chain was obtained from a study of cytomegalovirus exposure and HLA in healthy donors. With regard to this clone: Antigen specificity is unknown.

Germline loops: CDR1 ENHRY, CDR2 SYGVKD. This CDR3 spans 15 amino acids. The V and J ends lost 3 bases and 10 bases, in that order; junction bases with no gene match: 10. The PCR had 60 Vbeta and 13 Jbeta primers. The method was immunoSEQ multiplex PCR; TCRdb's version includes in-frame clones alone and lacks a portion of them. The table includes 150,000 to 200,000 clones, around 75% detected once. Findings of the study overall: V- and J-gene trimming in TCR beta was tied to a missense DCLRE1C variant by an analysis performed later. Analyzed later, association rates of TCRs varied across HLA loci, with DRB1 most and HLA-C fewest. Analysis performed later found around 15,000 TCR beta sequences associated with HLA alleles at 0.05 false discovery rate. Researchers catalogued about 160 TCR beta chains as cytomegalovirus-associated.

Sequencing was done on a sample of PBMCs. This receptor was obtained from a woman aged 50 to 60 in good health and CMV-seronegative. The V gene is TRBV10-3, the J gene TRBJ2-1; the match to TRBD2 covers 9 bases. CDR3 in amino acids: CAISEDAASGTEQFF. The CDR3 DNA reads as TGTGCCATCAGTGAAGACGCGGCTAGCGGGACCGAGCAGTTCTTC.